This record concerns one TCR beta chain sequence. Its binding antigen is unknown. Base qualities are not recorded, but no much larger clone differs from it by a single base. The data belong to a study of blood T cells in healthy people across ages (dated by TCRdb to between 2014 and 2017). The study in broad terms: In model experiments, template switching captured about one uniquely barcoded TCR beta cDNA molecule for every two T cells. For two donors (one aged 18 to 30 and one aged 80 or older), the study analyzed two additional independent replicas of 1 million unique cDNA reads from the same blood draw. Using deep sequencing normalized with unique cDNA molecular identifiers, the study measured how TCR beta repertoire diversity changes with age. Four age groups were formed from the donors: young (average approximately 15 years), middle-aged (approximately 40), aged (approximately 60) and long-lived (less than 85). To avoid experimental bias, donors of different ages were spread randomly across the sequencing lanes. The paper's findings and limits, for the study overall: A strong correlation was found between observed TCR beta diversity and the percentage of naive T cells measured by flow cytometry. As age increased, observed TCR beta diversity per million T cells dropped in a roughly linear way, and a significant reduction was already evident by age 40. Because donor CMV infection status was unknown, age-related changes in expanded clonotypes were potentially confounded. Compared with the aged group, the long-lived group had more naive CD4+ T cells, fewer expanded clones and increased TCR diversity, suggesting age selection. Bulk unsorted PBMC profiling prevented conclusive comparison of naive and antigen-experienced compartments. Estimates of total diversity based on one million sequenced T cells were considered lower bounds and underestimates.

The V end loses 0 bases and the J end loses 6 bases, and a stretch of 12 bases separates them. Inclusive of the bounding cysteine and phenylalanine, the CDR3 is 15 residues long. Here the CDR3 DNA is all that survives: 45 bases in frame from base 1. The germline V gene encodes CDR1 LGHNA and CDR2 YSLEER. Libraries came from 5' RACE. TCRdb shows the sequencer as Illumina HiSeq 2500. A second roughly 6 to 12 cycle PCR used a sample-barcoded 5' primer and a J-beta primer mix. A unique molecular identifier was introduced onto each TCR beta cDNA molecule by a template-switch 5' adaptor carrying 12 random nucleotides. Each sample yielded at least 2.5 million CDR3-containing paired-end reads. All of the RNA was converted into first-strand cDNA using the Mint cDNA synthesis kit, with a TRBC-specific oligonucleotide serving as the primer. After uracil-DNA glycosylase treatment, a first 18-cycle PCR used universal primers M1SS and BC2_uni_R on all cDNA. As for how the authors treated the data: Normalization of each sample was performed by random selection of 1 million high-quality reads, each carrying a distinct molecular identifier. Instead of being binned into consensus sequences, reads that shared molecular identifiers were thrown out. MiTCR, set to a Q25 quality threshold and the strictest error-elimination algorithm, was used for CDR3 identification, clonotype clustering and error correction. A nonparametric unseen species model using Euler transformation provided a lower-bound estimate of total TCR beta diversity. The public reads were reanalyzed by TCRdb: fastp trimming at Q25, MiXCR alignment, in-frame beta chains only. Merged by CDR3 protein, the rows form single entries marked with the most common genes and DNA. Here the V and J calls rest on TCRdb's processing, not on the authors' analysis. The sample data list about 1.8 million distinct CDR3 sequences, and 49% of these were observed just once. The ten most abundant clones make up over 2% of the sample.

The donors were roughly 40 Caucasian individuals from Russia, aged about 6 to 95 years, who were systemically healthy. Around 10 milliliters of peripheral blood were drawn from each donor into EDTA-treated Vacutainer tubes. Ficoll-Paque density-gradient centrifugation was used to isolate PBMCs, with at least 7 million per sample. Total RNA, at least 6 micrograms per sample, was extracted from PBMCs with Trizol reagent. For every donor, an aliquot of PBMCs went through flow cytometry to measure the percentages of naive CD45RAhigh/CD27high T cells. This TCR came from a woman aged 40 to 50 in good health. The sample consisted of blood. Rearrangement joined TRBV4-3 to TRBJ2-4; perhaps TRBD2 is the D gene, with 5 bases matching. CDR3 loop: CASSQEDGKINIQYF. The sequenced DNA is TGCGCCAGCAGCCAAGAGGACGGGAAAATAAACATTCAGTACTTC.